What follows are 20 T cell receptor beta chains derived from one specimen sequenced in a study of CD8 T cells in ankylosing spondylitis. From the 5' RACE reads, TCRdb called clonotypes with MiXCR, one entry per CDR3 protein. The sample holds under 450,000 distinct CDR3 sequences; 20% to 25% are singletons and the top ten take over 10%. The sequenced sample was blood, either unsorted or a sorted T cell fraction (not recorded which). The receptor source for this set is a male donor with ankylosing spondylitis or in good health (not recorded which).

The V gene is TRBV12-3 or TRBV12-4, the J gene TRBJ2-2; TRBD1 aligns across 7 bases. The junction had 7 bases not matched to a gene; V was cut back by 4 bases and J by 2 bases. The CDR3 has 16 amino acids. This CDR3 is CASSSRGQKNTGELFF. CDR3 coding DNA: TGTGCCAGCAGTTCTAGGGGACAGAAAAACACCGGGGAGCTGTTTTTT.

This chain links TRBV7-6 with TRBJ2-1; D may be TRBD1 or TRBD2 (6 bases each). This CDR3 region has 15 residues. Trimming pared 2 bases from V and 8 bases from J, leaving 16 bases between. Looked up from germline, CDR1 is SGHVS and CDR2 is FNYEAQ. CDR3 coding DNA: TGTGCCAGCAGCTTACTGGGGGGCAGCACGGATGAGCAGTTCTTC. Residues: CASSLLGGSTDEQFF.

V usage is TRBV27 and J usage is TRBJ1-2; 9 bases line up with TRBD1. The CDR3 consists of 14 residues. Unmatched junction bases numbered 3, after V lost 5 bases and J lost 2 bases. From germline, CDR1 is MNHEY and CDR2 SMNVEV (reference sequence). CDR3 sequence reads: CASSLTGGNYGYTF. Written as DNA, the CDR3 is TGTGCCAGCAGTCTGACAGGGGGGAACTATGGCTACACCTTC.

This clonotype appeared once. A read error may account for a junction end that differs from germline. This chain links TRBV12-3 or TRBV12-4 with TRBJ2-1; D unclear. This CDR3 has 12 amino acids. The CDR3 protein is CVSSLYIYEQFF. The DNA for the CDR3 is TGTGTCAGCAGTTTATATATCTATGAGCAGTTCTTC.

Here the CDR3 reads CASSQEGGTTDTQYF. Here the CDR3 DNA reads TGCGCCAGCAGCCAAGAGGGGGGAACCACAGATACGCAGTATTTT. This sequence joins TRBV4-1 and TRBJ2-3; TRBD2 might be the D (6 bases). V gave up 0 bases and J gave up 2 bases, with 9 bases separating them. There are 15 residues in the CDR3. Germline-derived CDR1 and CDR2 are MGHRA and YSYEKL.

In this sample, this clonotype turned up a few times. The chain uses TRBV7-2 and TRBJ1-5; possible D gene TRBD1, 5 bases. The CDR3 spans 14 residues. Germline CDR1 and CDR2: SGHTA and FQGNSA. Trimming left V 2 bases short and J 9 bases short, with 14 bases between. The CDR3 DNA follows: TGTGCCAGCAGCTTATATCCCGGGGCCTGGCCCCAGCATTTT. It translates to CASSLYPGAWPQHF.

DNA of the CDR3: TGTGCCAGCAGTTTTGCTAGCGGGGGGGGGGTAACCTACAATGAGCAGTTCTTC. Encoded protein: CASSFASGGGVTYNEQFF. The chain uses TRBV7-8 and TRBJ2-1; 12 bases map to TRBD2. The J segment lost 2 bases and the V segment lost 6 bases, leaving 11 bases of the junction unmatched. This CDR3 spans 18 amino acids. Germline V gives CDR1 SGHVS, CDR2 FQNEAQ.

This clonotype was counted only a few times. The chain joins TRBV2 to TRBJ2-5; 11 bases match TRBD2. Germline CDR1 is SNHLY and CDR2 is FYNNEI. Losses at the gene ends were 2 bases for V and 4 bases for J; bases not matched to a gene: 3. There are 15 residues in the CDR3. The chain's CDR3 is CASSEKGLAVETQYF. The CDR3, as DNA: TGTGCCAGCAGTGAAAAGGGACTAGCGGTAGAGACCCAGTACTTC.

The gene calls are TRBV25-1 and TRBJ2-1; possibly TRBD1 for D (5 bases). The CDR3 totals 14 residues. The V end lost 6 bases, the J end lost 6 bases, and 15 bases lay between the germline ends. The germline CDR1 and CDR2 sequences are MGHDK and SYGVNS. Here the CDR3 reads CASRRQGGINEQFF. The CDR3 DNA is TGTGCCAGCAGGAGGCAGGGTGGTATCAATGAGCAGTTCTTC.

The chain has TRBV12-3 or TRBV12-4 and TRBJ2-7; 8 bases map to TRBD2. CDR3 length: 14 residues. Trimming at V came to 5 bases and at J to 4 bases, leaving 7 bases not matched to a gene. This chain's CDR3 is CASSPSVAGYEQYF. In DNA form, the CDR3 reads TGTGCCAGCAGTCCCTCTGTAGCGGGGTACGAGCAGTACTTC.

This clonotype was seen more than once but under ten times. The V gene is TRBV11-2, the J gene TRBJ1-1; possibly TRBD1 for D (6 bases). Germline CDR1 SGHAT, CDR2 FQNNGV. Trimming removed 5 bases at V and 6 bases at J, with 13 bases between. The CDR3 covers 13 residues. CDR3 nucleotide sequence: TGTGCCAGCAGCCCTATACGACAGGCTGAAGCTTTCTTT. Its translation: CASSPIRQAEAFF.

This clonotype came up a few times. The J gene is TRBJ2-3, the V gene TRBV15; TRBD1 might be the D (5 bases). Trimming left V 4 bases short and J 0 bases short, with 23 bases between. The CDR3 contains 19 residues. In germline, CDR1 is LNHNV, CDR2 YYDKDF (reference sequence). The CDR3 reads CATSIGRVAARASTDTQYF. The CDR3, as DNA: TGTGCCACCAGCATTGGACGAGTAGCCGCCAGGGCTAGCACAGATACGCAGTATTTT. The full variable domain, with the rest looked up from reference TRBV15 and TRBJ2-3, is DAMVIQNPRYQVTQFGKPVTLSCSQTLNHNVMYWYQQKSSQAPKLLFHYYDKDFNNEADTPDNFQSRRPNTSFCFLDIRSPGLGDTAMYLCATSIGRVAARASTDTQYFGPGTRLTVL.

This clonotype was seen more than once but under ten times. The chain uses TRBV11-2 and TRBJ2-1; 8 bases agree with TRBD2. The CDR3 loop spans 15 amino acids. Germline V gives CDR1 SGHAT, CDR2 FQNNGV. The J segment lost 2 bases and the V segment lost 5 bases, leaving 5 bases of the junction unmatched. The CDR3 nucleotides are TGTGCCAGCAGCCCTCGAGCGGGGGCCTACAATGAGCAGTTCTTC. It is translated as CASSPRAGAYNEQFF.

This clonotype was recorded a few times. V gene TRBV13 combines with J gene TRBJ2-1, with TRBD2 identical over 9 bases. The CDR3 loop spans 18 amino acids. Germline CDR1 reads PRHDT; CDR2 reads FYEKMQ (reference sequence). V gave up 6 bases and J gave up 1 base; unmatched junction bases: 13. CDR3 protein: CASRLLAGTTSSYNEQFF. As DNA, the CDR3 is TGTGCCAGCAGACTCCTAGCGGGGACTACCTCTTCCTACAATGAGCAGTTCTTC.

V and J are TRBV30 and TRBJ2-7; D is undetermined. V was shortened by 4 bases and J by 2 bases, with 12 bases between the two germline ends. CDR1 GTSNPN and CDR2 SVGIG come from the germline V gene (reference sequence). There are 13 residues in the CDR3. CDR3 coding DNA: TGTGCCTGGAAGCAGGAATTCACCTACGAGCAGTACTTC. It codes for CAWKQEFTYEQYF.

In this sample, this clonotype turned up a few times. The DNA of the CDR3 is TGTGCCAGCAGAAGAGGTCCGGGACAGGGGAAAAACATTCAGTACTTC. This codes for CASRRGPGQGKNIQYF. V is TRBV6-1 and J is TRBJ2-4, with 10 nucleotides matching TRBD1. The CDR3 totals 16 residues. The ends lost 6 bases at V and 4 bases at J; junction bases unmatched: 9. Germline CDR1 MNHNS, CDR2 SASEGT.

The chain uses TRBV3-1 and TRBJ2-5; D call uncertain. Trimming cost V 0 bases and J 1 base, with 9 bases left between them. The germline gives CDR1 LGHDT, CDR2 YNNKEL (reference sequence). The length of the CDR3 is 15 residues. The CDR3 DNA follows: TGTGCCAGCAGCCAAGATCTATCCATCCAAGAGACCCAGTACTTC. Protein product: CASSQDLSIQETQYF.

This CDR3 is CAISGGGLDRITDTQYF. The CDR3 bases are TGTGCCATCAGTGGCGGGGGTCTGGACAGAATCACAGATACGCAGTATTTT. The chain has TRBV10-3 and TRBJ2-3; D is perhaps TRBD2 (7 bases). This CDR3 contains 17 residues. Germline CDR1 reads ENHRY; CDR2 reads SYGVKD. V was pared by 4 bases and J by 2 bases, with 19 bases between.

This clonotype was counted at least ten times. The chain joins TRBV6-5 to TRBJ2-1, with 8 bases matching TRBD1. The ends lost 0 bases at V and 4 bases at J; junction bases unmatched: 5. Germline V gene data show CDR1 as MNHEY and CDR2 as SVGAGI. The CDR3 is 16 amino acids. Written as DNA, the CDR3 is TGTGCCAGCAGTTACTCCGGACAGGGTTCTTACAATGAGCAGTTCTTC. Amino acids: CASSYSGQGSYNEQFF.

The chain combines TRBV12-3 or TRBV12-4 with TRBJ2-2; possible D gene TRBD1, 5 bases. V lost 6 bases and J lost 2, with 10 bases in between. The CDR3 sequence is 14 residues long. The CDR3 DNA sequence: TGTGCCAGCAGCATGACAGTTAACACCGGGGAGCTGTTTTTT. It encodes CASSMTVNTGELFF.